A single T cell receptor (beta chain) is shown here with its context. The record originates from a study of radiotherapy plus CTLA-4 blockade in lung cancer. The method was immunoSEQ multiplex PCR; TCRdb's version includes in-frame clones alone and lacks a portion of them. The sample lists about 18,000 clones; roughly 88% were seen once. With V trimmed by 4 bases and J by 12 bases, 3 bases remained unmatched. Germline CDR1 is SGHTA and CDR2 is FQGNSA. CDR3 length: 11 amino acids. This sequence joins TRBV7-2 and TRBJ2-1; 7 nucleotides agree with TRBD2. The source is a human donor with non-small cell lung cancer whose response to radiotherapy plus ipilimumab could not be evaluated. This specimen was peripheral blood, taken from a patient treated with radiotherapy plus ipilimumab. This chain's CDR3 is CASSSGLRQFF. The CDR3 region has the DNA TGTGCCAGCAGCTCGGGACTACGGCAGTTCTTC.